This T cell receptor (beta chain) was observed in a study of beta chain features in type 1 diabetes. Study conclusions and caveats: Shortening that was moderate but significant affected the TCRB CDR3s of Type 1 diabetes patients in all four CD4+ subsets.

The CDR3 is 14 amino acids. J lost 3 bases, V lost 6 bases, and 7 bases had no gene match. The V gene's germline CDR1 is KGHSH and CDR2 LQKENI. Reverse transcription of all isolated RNA meant that expressed TCRB transcripts were sequenced. Produced via immunoSEQ multiplex PCR; TCRdb's table is partial and in-frame only. The sample records roughly 330,000 clones, around 10% being singletons. On this clone: The antigen is undetermined.

This chain connects TRBV18 to TRBJ2-7, with 8 bases matching TRBD2. The TCR sequence derives from a woman under 40 in good health. The specimen sequenced was naive CD4+ T cells from blood. CDR3 protein: CASSPGLGGYEQYF. The CDR3 coding sequence is TGTGCCAGCTCGCCGGGACTAGGGGGCTACGAGCAGTACTTC.